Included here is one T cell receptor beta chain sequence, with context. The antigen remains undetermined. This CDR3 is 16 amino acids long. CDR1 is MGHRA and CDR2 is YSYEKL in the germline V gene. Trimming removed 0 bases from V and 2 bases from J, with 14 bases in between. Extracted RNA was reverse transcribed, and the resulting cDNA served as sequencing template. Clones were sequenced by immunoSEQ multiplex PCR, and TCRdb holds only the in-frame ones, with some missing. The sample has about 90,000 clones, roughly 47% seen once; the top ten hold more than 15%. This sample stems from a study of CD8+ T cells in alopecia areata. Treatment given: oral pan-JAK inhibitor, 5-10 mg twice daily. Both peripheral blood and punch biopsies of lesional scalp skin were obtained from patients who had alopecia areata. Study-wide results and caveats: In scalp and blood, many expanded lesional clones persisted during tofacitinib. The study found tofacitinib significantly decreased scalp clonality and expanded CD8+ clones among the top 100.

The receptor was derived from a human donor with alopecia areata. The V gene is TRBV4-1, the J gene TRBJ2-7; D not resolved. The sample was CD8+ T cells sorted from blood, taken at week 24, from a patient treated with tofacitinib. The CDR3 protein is CASSQESLVPTYEQYF. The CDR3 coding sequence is TGCGCCAGCAGCCAAGAATCACTTGTTCCGACCTACGAGCAGTACTTC.